This TCR beta chain was captured by sequencing in a study of OX40 agonist ivuxolimab in advanced cancers. Study at large: A history of anti-PD-1, anti-PD-L1 or anti-CTLA-4 therapy was acceptable, and roughly 40% had some.

General study points: Expanded clones belonging to CD8+ T cells outnumbered, on average, those of CD4+. A proportion of nonresponders additionally exhibited low normalized T-cell clonal expansion. At 0.1 to 3.0 mg/kg and by week 6, CD4+ and CD8+ T cells in the blood had expanded clonally.

Measured with immunoSEQ multiplex PCR; TCRdb has only the in-frame clones, and not every one. The sample holds tens of thousands of clones; around 87% are singletons and the top ten take more than 5.5%. In regard to this clone: Its antigen is not identified.

The V gene's germline CDR1 is MDHEN and CDR2 SYDVKM. The CDR3 contains 12 residues. V lost 6 bases, J lost 6 bases, and 12 bases lay in between. The V gene is TRBV28, the J gene TRBJ2-7, with D possibly being TRBD1 or TRBD2 (5 bases each). This TCR was sampled from an adult with an advanced solid tumor such as melanoma, head and neck, liver or kidney cancer. Sequenced material: CD4+ or CD8+ T cells sorted from blood, taken in a trial of the OX40 agonist ivuxolimab. This CDR3 is CASRGPDSEQYF. The CDR3 nucleotides are TGTGCCAGCAGGGGACCTGATAGCGAGCAGTACTTC. The complete variable domain, with remaining parts taken from reference TRBV28 and TRBJ2-7, reads DVKVTQSSRYLVKRTGEKVFLECVQDMDHENMFWYRQDPGLGLRLIYFSYDVKMKEKGDIPEGYSVSREKKERFSLILESASTNQTSMYLCASRGPDSEQYFGPGTRLTVT.